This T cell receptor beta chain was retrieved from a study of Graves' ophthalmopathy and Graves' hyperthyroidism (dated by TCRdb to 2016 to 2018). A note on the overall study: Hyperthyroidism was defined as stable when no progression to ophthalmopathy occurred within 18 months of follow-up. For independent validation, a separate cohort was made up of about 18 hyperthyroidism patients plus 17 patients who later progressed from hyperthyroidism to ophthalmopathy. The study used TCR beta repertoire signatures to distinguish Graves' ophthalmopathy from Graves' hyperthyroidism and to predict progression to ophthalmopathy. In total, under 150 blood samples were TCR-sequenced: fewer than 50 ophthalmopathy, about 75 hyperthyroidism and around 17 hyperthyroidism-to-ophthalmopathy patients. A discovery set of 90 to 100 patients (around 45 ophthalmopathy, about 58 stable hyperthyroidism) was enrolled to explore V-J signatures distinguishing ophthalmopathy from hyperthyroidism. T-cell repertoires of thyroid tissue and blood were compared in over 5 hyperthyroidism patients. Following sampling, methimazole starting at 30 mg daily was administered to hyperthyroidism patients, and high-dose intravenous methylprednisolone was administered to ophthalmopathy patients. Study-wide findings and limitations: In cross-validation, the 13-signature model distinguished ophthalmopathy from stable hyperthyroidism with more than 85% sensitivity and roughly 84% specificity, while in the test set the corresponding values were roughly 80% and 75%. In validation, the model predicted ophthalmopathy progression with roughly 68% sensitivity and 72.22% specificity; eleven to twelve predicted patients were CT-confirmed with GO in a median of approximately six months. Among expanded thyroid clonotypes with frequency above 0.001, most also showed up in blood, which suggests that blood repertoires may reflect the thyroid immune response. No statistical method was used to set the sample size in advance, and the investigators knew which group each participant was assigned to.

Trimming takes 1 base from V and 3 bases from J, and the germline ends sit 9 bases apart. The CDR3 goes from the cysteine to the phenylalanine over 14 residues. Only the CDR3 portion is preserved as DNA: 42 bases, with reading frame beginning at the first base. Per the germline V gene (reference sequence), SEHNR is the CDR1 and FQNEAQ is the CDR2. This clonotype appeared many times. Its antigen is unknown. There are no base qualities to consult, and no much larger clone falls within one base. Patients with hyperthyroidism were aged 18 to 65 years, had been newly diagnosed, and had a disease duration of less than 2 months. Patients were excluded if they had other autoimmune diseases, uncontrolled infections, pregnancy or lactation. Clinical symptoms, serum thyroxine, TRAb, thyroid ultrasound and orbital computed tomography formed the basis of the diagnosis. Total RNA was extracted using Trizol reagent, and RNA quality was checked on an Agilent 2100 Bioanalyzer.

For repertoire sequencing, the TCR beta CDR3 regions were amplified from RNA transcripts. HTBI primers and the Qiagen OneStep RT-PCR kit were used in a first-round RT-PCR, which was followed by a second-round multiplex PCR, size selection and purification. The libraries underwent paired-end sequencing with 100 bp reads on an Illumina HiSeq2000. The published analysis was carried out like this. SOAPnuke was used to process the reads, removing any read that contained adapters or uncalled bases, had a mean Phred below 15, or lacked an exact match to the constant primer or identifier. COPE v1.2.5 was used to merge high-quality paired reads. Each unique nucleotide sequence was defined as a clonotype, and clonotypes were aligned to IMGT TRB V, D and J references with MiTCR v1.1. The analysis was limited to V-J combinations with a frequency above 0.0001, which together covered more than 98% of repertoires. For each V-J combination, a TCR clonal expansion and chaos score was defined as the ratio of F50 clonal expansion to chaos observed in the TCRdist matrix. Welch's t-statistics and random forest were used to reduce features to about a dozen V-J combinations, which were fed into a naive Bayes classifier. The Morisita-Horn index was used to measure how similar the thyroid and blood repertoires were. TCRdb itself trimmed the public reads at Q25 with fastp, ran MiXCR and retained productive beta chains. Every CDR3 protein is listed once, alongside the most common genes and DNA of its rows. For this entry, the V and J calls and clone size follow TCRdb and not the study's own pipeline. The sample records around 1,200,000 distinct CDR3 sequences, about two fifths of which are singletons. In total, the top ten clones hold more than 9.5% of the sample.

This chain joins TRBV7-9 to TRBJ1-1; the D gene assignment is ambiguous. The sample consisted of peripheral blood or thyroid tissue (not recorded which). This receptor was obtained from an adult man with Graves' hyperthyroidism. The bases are TGTGCCAGCAGCTTAGATTATTCCGACACTGAAGCTTTCTTT. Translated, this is CASSLDYSDTEAFF.